This T cell receptor (beta chain) was recovered during a study of blood T cell repertoires in COVID-19. The method was immunoSEQ multiplex PCR; TCRdb's version includes in-frame clones alone and lacks a portion of them. The sample includes 200,000 to 250,000 clones, 82% seen only once; the top ten take about 3.7%. With 4 bases removed from V and 6 bases from J, the gap between germline ends came to 8 bases. Germline CDR1 SGHTS, CDR2 YDEGEE. The CDR3 runs 12 residues. This sequence joins TRBV5-8 and TRBJ1-5; D unresolved. The receptor was derived from a woman aged 60-75 years who had recovered from COVID-19. Specimen: PBMCs or T cells enriched from blood (not recorded which). In DNA, the CDR3 is TGTGCCAGCAGCCCGAGGAGTCAGCCCCAGCATTTT. Its translation: CASSPRSQPQHF.